What follows are 3 T cell receptor beta chains derived from one specimen sequenced in a study of CD8+ T cells in alopecia areata. Treatment specified: oral pan-JAK inhibitor, 5-10 mg twice daily. Extracted RNA was reverse transcribed into cDNA, the sequencing template. Method: immunoSEQ multiplex PCR; TCRdb's copy keeps in-frame clones and lacks some. Among about 190,000 clones listed, approximately 61% were seen once. This sample comprised CD4+ T cells sorted from blood, obtained at week 24, from a patient treated with tofacitinib. The source is a human donor with alopecia areata.

The table lists this clone with a count of one. The chain links TRBV6-5 to TRBJ1-1; unclear D gene. CDR3 size: 14 residues. Trimming left V 2 bases short and J 8 bases short, with 15 bases between. In germline, CDR1 is MNHEY, CDR2 SVGAGI. This CDR3 is CASSYQQWAPEAFF. The CDR3 DNA is TGTGCCAGCAGTTACCAGCAATGGGCTCCCGAAGCTTTCTTT.

This clone was observed once. The chain carries TRBV7-8 and TRBJ1-1; 7 bases line up with TRBD1. The V and J ends lost 8 bases and 2 bases, in that order; junction bases with no gene match: 5. The germline gives CDR1 SGHVS, CDR2 FQNEAQ. This CDR3 comprises 13 residues. CDR3 protein: CASERQGNTEAFF. CDR3 sequence (DNA): TGTGCCAGCGAGAGACAGGGAAACACTGAAGCTTTCTTT.

This chain connects TRBV2 to TRBJ2-1; 8 bases line up with TRBD2. V dropped 0 bases and J dropped 15; count of bases not matched to a gene: 7. The CDR3 totals 13 residues. Per germline, CDR1 SNHLY and CDR2 FYNNEI. CDR3 bases: TGTGCCAGCAGTGAAGCGGCCGGGACTAGTCGGTTCTTC. Protein product: CASSEAAGTSRFF.